The 25 T cell receptor beta chains given below trace back to one sample, sequenced in a study of blood T cell repertoires in COVID-19. Profiled with immunoSEQ multiplex PCR; TCRdb holds only in-frame clones, not every one. The top ten clones hold roughly 1.5% of a sample with fewer than 200,000 clones, about 91% of them seen once. Sequenced: peripheral blood. Receptors were obtained from a woman in her 50s with acute or convalescent COVID-19.

Comments on this clone: Compared with germline, one end of the junction differs, possibly owing to a read error. V is TRBV6-2 or TRBV6-3 and J is TRBJ1-1, with D perhaps TRBD1 (5 bases). Germline CDR1 MNHEY, CDR2 SVGEGT. The CDR3 sequence is 13 residues long. The CDR3 region has the DNA TGTGCCAGCATTTACGGACAGAACACTGAAGCTTTCTTT. Translating it yields CASIYGQNTEAFF.

The rearrangement uses TRBV28 and TRBJ1-2, with D possibly matching TRBD1 (6 bases). The CDR3 is made up of 17 amino acids. The ends were cut back, 3 bases at V and 9 bases at J, with 26 bases in the middle. CDR1 is MDHEN, CDR2 SYDVKM, per germline. DNA for the CDR3: TGTGCCAGCAGTTTGGCAGCAGGGGTAACGGTTTATAATAGCTACACCTTC. As protein: CASSLAAGVTVYNSYTF.

This chain uses TRBV19 with TRBJ1-1; TRBD1 agrees at 9 bases. The germline V gene has CDR1 LNHDA and CDR2 SQIVND (reference sequence). This CDR3 contains 13 residues. Germline trimming cut 4 bases from V and 5 bases from J; bases unmatched to any gene: 2. The CDR3 region is CASSNRGRTEAFF. For the CDR3, the DNA is TGTGCCAGTAGTAACAGGGGGCGGACTGAAGCTTTCTTT.

J is TRBJ1-2 and V is TRBV19; 12 bases agree with TRBD1. After removal of 3 bases from V and 8 bases from J, the junction contained 7 bases not matched to a gene. Germline-derived CDR1 and CDR2 are LNHDA and SQIVND (reference sequence). This CDR3 is built from 15 residues. As DNA, the CDR3 is TGTGCCAGTAGTATCCGGGACAGGGGGCGTCGGGGCTACACCTTC. This encodes CASSIRDRGRRGYTF.

This sequence joins TRBV5-1 and TRBJ2-3; D is perhaps TRBD1 (6 bases). The V gene's germline CDR1 is SGHRS and CDR2 YFSETQ. With 4 bases removed from V and 0 bases from J, the gap between germline ends came to 18 bases. The CDR3 spans 17 residues. The CDR3 coding sequence is TGCGCCAGCAGCAGGGGTATGGGGACACATAGCACAGATACGCAGTATTTT. This codes for CASSRGMGTHSTDTQYF.

This clone was found a few times. This chain links TRBV3-1 (or the pseudogene TRBV3-2) with TRBJ1-4; D may be TRBD1 (6 bases). Per germline, CDR1 LGHDT and CDR2 YNNKEL (reference sequence). V shed 5 bases and J shed 0 bases, with 7 bases lying between them. This CDR3 spans 14 amino acids. CDR3 residues: CASSNRATNEKLFF. The CDR3 DNA sequence: TGTGCCAGCAGCAACAGGGCAACTAATGAAAAACTGTTTTTT.

The rearrangement joins TRBV7-2 to TRBJ2-7, with D possibly being TRBD2 (6 bases). Deletions cut 0 bases from V and 0 bases from J, with 9 bases between. The CDR3 contains 15 residues. In germline, CDR1 is SGHTA, CDR2 FQGNSA. DNA of the CDR3: TGTGCCAGCAGCTTAGCGGCTAGCGCCTCCTACGAGCAGTACTTC. It specifies CASSLAASASYEQYF. Supplemented by reference TRBV7-2 and TRBJ2-7, the full variable domain reads GAGVSQSPSNKVTEKGKDVELRCDPISGHTALYWYRQSLGQGLEFLIYFQGNSAPDKSGLPSDRFSAERTGGSVSTLTIQRTQQEDSAVYLCASSLAASASYEQYFGPGTRLTVT.

The V call is TRBV18, the J call TRBJ1-1; 7 bases match TRBD1. The CDR3 is 15 residues long. Trimming cost V 3 bases and J 6 bases; bases outside gene matches: 10. Per the germline V gene, CDR1 is KGHSH and CDR2 is LQKENI. The CDR3 DNA follows: TGTGCCAGCTCACCCTACGACAGGGCGGAATCTGAAGCTTTCTTT. This translates into CASSPYDRAESEAFF.

This clone was seen a few times. The gene calls are TRBV7-2 and TRBJ1-1, with 9 bases fitting TRBD1. CDR1 and CDR2 (germline): SGHTA, FQGNSA. J gave up 9 bases and V 5 bases, and 4 bases lay outside the gene matches. This CDR3 has 12 residues. The CDR3 spells CASSQGQGKAFF. CDR3 sequence (DNA): TGTGCCAGCAGCCAGGGACAGGGAAAAGCTTTCTTT.

Only a few counts were recorded for this clone. This sequence joins TRBV15 and TRBJ1-6; D uncertain. Germline assignment: CDR1 LNHNV and CDR2 YYDKDF (reference sequence). The CDR3 runs 16 residues. The V and J ends lost 3 bases and 5 bases respectively, with 14 bases between them. The CDR3, as DNA: TGTGCCACCAGCAGTGACCGTGAGGGCCATAATTCACCCCTCCACTTT. It yields the protein CATSSDREGHNSPLHF.

This clone was seen a single time. The chain is built from TRBV27 and TRBJ1-2; tentative D call: TRBD1 (6 bases). Germline assignment: CDR1 MNHEY and CDR2 SMNVEV (reference sequence). V was trimmed by 5 bases and J by 6 bases, leaving 22 bases between them. The CDR3 has 16 residues. The CDR3 reads CASSQNPRWAGDGYTF. The CDR3 DNA reads TGTGCCAGCAGTCAGAACCCCCGGTGGGCAGGGGATGGCTACACCTTC.

The V call is TRBV27, the J call TRBJ1-5, with a possible D match to TRBD1 (5 bases). There are 15 residues in the CDR3. The germline V gene encodes CDR1 MNHEY and CDR2 SMNVEV (reference sequence). Trimming took 5 bases from V and 4 from J, leaving 15 bases between them. The CDR3 DNA sequence: TGTGCCAGCAGTCAATTAGACAGCTTGAATCAGCCCCAGCATTTT. This codes for CASSQLDSLNQPQHF.

The chain combines TRBV5-1 with TRBJ2-1; perhaps TRBD1 as D (6 bases). V lost 0 bases, J lost 7 bases, and 14 bases lay in between. The CDR3 is 15 amino acids. Germline V lookup: CDR1 SGHRS, CDR2 YFSETQ. This chain's CDR3 is CASSLDGGPTNEQFF. In DNA form, the CDR3 reads TGCGCCAGCAGCTTGGATGGGGGCCCCACTAATGAGCAGTTCTTC.

This chain connects TRBV11-2 to TRBJ2-7, with D unresolved. The CDR3 has 15 amino acids. The V and J ends lost 5 bases and 0 bases respectively, with 14 bases between them. Germline CDR1 and CDR2: SGHAT and FQNNGV. CDR3 coding DNA: TGTGCCAGCAGCCCCCCCGTACAACGCTCCTACGAGCAGTACTTC. Its protein product is CASSPPVQRSYEQYF.

The chain couples TRBV29-1 to TRBJ2-5; D possibly corresponds to TRBD2 (6 bases). CDR1 is SQVTM, CDR2 ANQGSEA, per germline. The germline V and J ends were trimmed by 0 bases and 4 bases, with 9 bases remaining between them. The CDR3 has 13 residues. CDR3 region: CSVEERGGETQYF. CDR3 sequence (DNA): TGCAGCGTTGAAGAACGGGGAGGAGAGACCCAGTACTTC.

The chain links TRBV7-9 to TRBJ2-3; possibly TRBD2 for D (6 bases). Germline values: CDR1 SEHNR, CDR2 FQNEAQ (reference sequence). V gave up 8 bases and J gave up 3 bases, with 12 bases separating them. The CDR3 runs to 13 residues. CDR3 sequence: CASAPSETDTQYF. CDR3 bases: TGTGCCAGCGCACCTAGCGAAACAGATACGCAGTATTTT.

This clone has just a few counts. This chain connects TRBV6-5 to TRBJ1-5; unclear D gene. The CDR3 totals 16 residues. Deletions cut 4 bases from V and 1 base from J, with 14 bases between. Per the germline V gene, CDR1 is MNHEY and CDR2 is SVGAGI. CDR3 bases: TGTGCCAGCAGTTCTGGGAGGAGAGGGAGCAATCAGCCCCAGCATTTT. Amino acids: CASSSGRRGSNQPQHF.

The chain is built from TRBV5-1 and TRBJ2-1, with D perhaps TRBD2 (5 bases). Germline loops: CDR1 SGHRS, CDR2 YFSETQ. This CDR3 comprises 15 residues. Trimming left V 1 base short and J 5 bases short, with 13 bases between. CDR3 bases: TGCGCCAGCAGCTTGTTGACTAATGGGGACAATGAGCAGTTCTTC. This sequence encodes CASSLLTNGDNEQFF.

The chain couples TRBV5-1 to TRBJ1-1; no reliable D call. V lost 0 bases and J 1 base, leaving 7 bases between the germline ends. Germline CDR1 and CDR2: SGHRS and YFSETQ. The CDR3 consists of 14 residues. CDR3 nucleotides: TGCGCCAGCAGCTTGGACCCCGGGAACACTGAAGCTTTCTTT. Amino acids: CASSLDPGNTEAFF.

The rearrangement links TRBV7-9 to TRBJ1-1; D is undetermined. V lost 2 bases, J lost 1 base, and 8 bases lay in between. CDR1 and CDR2 (germline): SEHNR, FQNEAQ (reference sequence). The CDR3 runs to 14 residues. This CDR3 is CASSLQASNTEAFF. In DNA, the CDR3 is TGTGCCAGCAGCTTACAGGCCTCGAACACTGAAGCTTTCTTT.

The gene calls are TRBV14 and TRBJ1-2; 7 nucleotides agree with TRBD1. The CDR3 contains 15 residues. Germline CDR1 SGHDN, CDR2 FVKESK. V gave up 6 bases and J gave up 4 bases; unmatched junction bases: 11. CDR3 in DNA: TGTGCCAGCAGGAACTCGGGGACAGAGACCTATGGCTACACCTTC. Residues: CASRNSGTETYGYTF.

This clone came up a few times. This chain joins TRBV3-1 (or the pseudogene TRBV3-2) and TRBJ1-1; maybe TRBD1 (6 bases). Germline-derived CDR1 and CDR2 are LGHDT and YNNKEL (reference sequence). CDR3 length equals 14 residues. V lost 0 bases and J 7 bases, leaving 12 bases between the germline ends. The CDR3 reads CASSQEGRGYEAFF. CDR3 DNA sequence: TGTGCCAGCAGCCAAGAGGGCAGGGGATATGAAGCTTTCTTT.

V and J are TRBV5-6 and TRBJ1-4; a weak D match, TRBD1 (6 bases). The CDR3 has 15 amino acids. Germline V gene data show CDR1 as SGHDT and CDR2 as YYEEEE. V lost 4 bases to trimming and J lost 5 bases, with 15 bases between them. In DNA, the CDR3 is TGTGCCAGCAGCACGTCCGGGACACGAAATGAAAAACTGTTTTTT. This translates into CASSTSGTRNEKLFF.

This chain's CDR3 is CASSQGTGGEAFF. As DNA, the CDR3 is TGTGCCAGCAGCCAGGGGACAGGGGGTGAAGCTTTCTTT. The V call is TRBV14, the J call TRBJ1-1, with 11 bases aligning to TRBD1. Trimming cost V 3 bases and J 7 bases; bases outside gene matches: 1. Germline CDR1 is SGHDN and CDR2 is FVKESK. The CDR3 length is 13 residues.

The CDR3 is CASRAPGHLNTGELFF. The CDR3 DNA sequence: TGTGCCAGCAGGGCCCCGGGACACCTGAACACCGGGGAGCTGTTTTTT. V and J are TRBV7-2 and TRBJ2-2, with D perhaps matching TRBD1 (6 bases). Germline V gives CDR1 SGHTA, CDR2 FQGNSA. CDR3 size: 16 residues. V was trimmed by 6 bases and J by 1 base, leaving 15 bases between them.